This T cell receptor (beta chain) appears in the sequencing data of a study of identical twins. Every donor was a healthy Caucasian. The study's findings and limits: Reduced insertions were recorded for abundant cord blood beta clonotypes, with no such pattern in memory repertoires.

A universal primer site was incorporated via template switching, and the cDNA contained unique molecular identifiers. MiXCR, run by TCRdb on the 5' RACE reads, gives a single entry per CDR3 protein. The sample comprises under 400,000 distinct CDR3 sequences, around 9.7% of which are singletons, and roughly 8.9% rests with the top ten. Remarks on this clonotype: The antigen is undetermined.

The CDR3 spans 17 residues. J gave up 2 bases and V 3 bases, and 11 bases lay outside the gene matches. Sequencing was carried out using naive T cells sorted from blood. This chain uses TRBV12-3 or TRBV12-4 with TRBJ2-7; 9 bases agree with TRBD1. The receptor comes from a woman aged 50 to 60 in good health. The CDR3 region is CASSFLVRDRVPYEQYV. CDR3 nucleotide sequence: TGTGCCAGCAGTTTTTTGGTTCGGGACAGGGTACCCTACGAGCAGTACGTC.